The clone carrying this T cell receptor (beta chain) was picked up many times. The length of the CDR3 is 17 residues. The germline gives CDR1 SGHAT, CDR2 FQNNGV. With 2 bases clipped from V and 0 bases from J, the junction kept 5 bases outside the gene matches. Lactation, pregnancy, other autoimmune disease or uncontrolled infection excluded patients. The data are from a study of T cells in Graves' hyperthyroidism and ophthalmopathy. The CDR3 regions of TCR beta were amplified from RNA transcripts. The study used the HTBI primer set for a first-round RT-PCR of the TCR CDR3. MiXCR, run by TCRdb on the multiplex PCR reads, gives a single entry per CDR3 protein. The sample lists nearly 250,000 distinct CDR3 sequences; about a sixth were seen once.

The sample consisted of blood. This rearrangement joins TRBV11-2 to TRBJ1-3; 9 bases are a match to TRBD1. The TCR sequence derives from a woman aged 18-29 years with Graves' ophthalmopathy. CDR3 sequence: CASSLTGTGLSGNTIYF. The CDR3 region has the DNA TGTGCCAGCAGCTTAACCGGGACAGGGCTCTCTGGAAACACCATATATTTT.